This passage covers 25 T cell receptor beta chains from one sample sequenced in a study of shared clonotypes between healthy human individuals. Measured with immunoSEQ multiplex PCR; TCRdb has only the in-frame clones, and not every one. This sample yields some 1,100,000 clones, of which 75% to 80% are seen a single time; approximately 0.5% belongs to the top ten. Material for sequencing was memory CD4+ T cells from PBMCs. The subset: CD45RA-negative fraction. Source of these receptors: a man aged 18 to 35 in good health. Some clones in this sample may be carry-over from other donors' samples.

The V call is TRBV5-1, the J call TRBJ1-2; D is uncertain. The V gene lost 4 bases and the J gene lost 10 bases, with 11 bases spanning the gap. The CDR3 length is 11 residues. Germline loops: CDR1 SGHRS, CDR2 YFSETQ. The CDR3 region is CASSGGTNYTF. CDR3 nucleotide sequence: TGCGCCAGCAGCGGAGGTACCAACTACACCTTC.

This sequence joins TRBV18 and TRBJ2-3; D is ambiguous. Deletions cut 5 bases from V and 2 bases from J, with 14 bases between. The CDR3 loop spans 15 amino acids. Germline-derived CDR1 and CDR2 are KGHSH and LQKENI. CDR3 DNA sequence: TGTGCCAGCTCAAGCACTCTAGAACACACAGATACGCAGTATTTT. Translated, it gives CASSSTLEHTDTQYF.

The chain uses TRBV7-2 and TRBJ2-7, with 8 bases identical to TRBD1. The trim removed 5 bases at V and 3 bases at J, leaving 9 bases unmatched. The CDR3 sequence is 15 residues long. The germline gives CDR1 SGHTA, CDR2 FQGNSA. The CDR3 DNA reads as TGTGCCAGCAGCACGACAGGGGATCTCCTCTACGAGCAGTACTTC. It codes for CASSTTGDLLYEQYF.

J is TRBJ2-5 and V is TRBV19; no clear D gene. With 6 bases removed from V and 7 bases from J, the gap between germline ends came to 12 bases. Germline V gene data show CDR1 as LNHDA and CDR2 as SQIVND (reference sequence). The CDR3 loop spans 12 amino acids. CDR3 nucleotide sequence: TGTGCCAGTAGATCCTCGTTGGGGACCCAGTACTTC. It is translated as CASRSSLGTQYF.

The chain couples TRBV7-9 to TRBJ2-7; D is possibly TRBD2 (5 bases). The CDR3 length is 15 residues. Germline CDR1 and CDR2: SEHNR and FQNEAQ (reference sequence). The V end lost 5 bases, the J end lost 2 bases, and 16 bases lay between the germline ends. The CDR3 sequence is CASSHRAGVTYEQYF. The CDR3 DNA follows: TGTGCCAGCAGCCATCGGGCGGGTGTCACCTACGAGCAGTACTTC.

With respect to this clone: The sample holds other DNA sequences that translate to the same CDR3. The chain joins TRBV9 to TRBJ2-7, with 8 bases lining up with TRBD1. With 2 bases clipped from V and 2 bases from J, the junction kept 3 bases outside the gene matches. The CDR3 has 14 residues. In germline, CDR1 is SGDLS, CDR2 YYNGEE. The CDR3 loop reads CASSVGQGAYEQYF. CDR3 nucleotides: TGTGCCAGCAGCGTTGGACAGGGTGCCTACGAGCAGTACTTC.

Points on this clone: At the DNA level, this CDR3 is encoded by other sequences in the same sample as well. This sequence joins TRBV7-9 and TRBJ2-7; perhaps TRBD1 as D (6 bases). The V gene lost 5 bases and the J gene lost 2 bases, with 7 bases spanning the gap. The CDR3 loop spans 12 amino acids. The germline CDR1 and CDR2 sequences are SEHNR and FQNEAQ (reference sequence). This CDR3 is CASSPGAYEQYF. CDR3 in DNA: TGTGCCAGCAGCCCAGGGGCCTACGAGCAGTACTTC.

The V gene is TRBV2, the J gene TRBJ2-7; possibly TRBD2 for D (6 bases). This CDR3 is built from 16 residues. Germline V gene lookup returns CDR1 SNHLY and CDR2 FYNNEI. Trimming removed 6 bases at V and 5 bases at J, with 23 bases between. The CDR3 DNA reads TGTGCCAGCAGCGTGGGGGGACCACCTCCCGACCACGAGCAGTACTTC. Protein sequence: CASSVGGPPPDHEQYF.

This clone was seen once. This chain uses TRBV27 with TRBJ1-3; 9 nucleotides align to TRBD1. V shed 3 bases, J shed 0 bases, and the junction held 6 bases outside the gene matches. This CDR3 comprises 17 residues. In germline, CDR1 is MNHEY, CDR2 SMNVEV (reference sequence). CDR3: CASSFSGTGISGNTIYF. The CDR3 DNA reads TGTGCCAGCAGTTTCTCCGGGACAGGGATCTCTGGAAACACCATATATTTT.

The chain links TRBV29-1 to TRBJ1-4; 7 nucleotides line up with TRBD1. Per germline, CDR1 SQVTM and CDR2 ANQGSEA. Trimming cost V 8 bases and J 4 bases; bases outside gene matches: 4. The CDR3 has 12 amino acids. CDR3 protein: CSTTGDNEKLFF. In DNA, the CDR3 is TGCAGCACTACAGGGGATAATGAAAAACTGTTTTTT. The full variable domain, completed using reference TRBV29-1 and TRBJ1-4, is SAVISQKPSRDICQRGTSLTIQCQVDSQVTMMFWYRQQPGQSLTLIATANQGSEATYESGFVIDKFPISRPNLTFSTLTVSNMSPEDSSIYLCSTTGDNEKLFFGSGTQLSVL.

The chain carries TRBV10-1 and TRBJ1-5, with D hard to call. V dropped 2 bases and J dropped 9 bases, with 14 bases sitting between them. From germline, CDR1 is WNHNN and CDR2 SYGVQD (reference sequence). This CDR3 spans 14 amino acids. The CDR3 coding sequence is TGCGCCAGCAGTGAGAGTCAGGTTCCATCGCCCCAGCATTTT. Amino acids: CASSESQVPSPQHF.

The CDR3 DNA sequence: TGCGCCAGCAGCACGGACAGGCGAGTCCCCTACGAGCAGTACTTC. This translates into CASSTDRRVPYEQYF. The V call is TRBV5-1, the J call TRBJ2-7; 7 bases match TRBD1. This CDR3 is 15 amino acids long. V lost 4 bases to trimming and J lost 2 bases; unmatched junction nucleotides: 9. CDR1 and CDR2 from the germline V gene are SGHRS and YFSETQ.

The chain couples TRBV4-1 to TRBJ2-3; tentative D call: TRBD2 (5 bases). Trimming stripped 0 bases from V and 4 bases from J, with 8 bases between. CDR1 and CDR2 from the germline V gene are MGHRA and YSYEKL. This CDR3 spans 14 amino acids. The CDR3 region has the DNA TGCGCCAGCAGCCAAGAGGGAGTGGCAGATACGCAGTATTTT. Amino acid sequence: CASSQEGVADTQYF.

The chain carries TRBV7-8 and TRBJ2-3, with 11 bases that match TRBD1. Trimming at V came to 5 bases and at J to 5 bases, leaving 6 bases not matched to a gene. CDR1 SGHVS and CDR2 FQNEAQ come from the germline V gene. The CDR3 covers 15 residues. In nucleotides, the CDR3 is TGTGCCAGCAGCCCCAGGACAGGGGGCAAAGATACGCAGTATTTT. Translation gives CASSPRTGGKDTQYF. The full variable domain, rest sourced from reference TRBV7-8 and TRBJ2-3, is GAGVSQSPRYKVAKRGQDVALRCDPISGHVSLFWYQQALGQGPEFLTYFQNEAQLDKSGLPSDRFFAERPEGSVSTLKIQRTQQEDSAVYLCASSPRTGGKDTQYFGPGTRLTVL.

This clone was detected only a few times. Other DNA sequences in the sample encode the same CDR3. This rearrangement joins TRBV5-1 to TRBJ2-5, with 7 bases that match TRBD1. Losses at the gene ends were 0 bases for V and 5 bases for J; bases not matched to a gene: 4. The CDR3 is 14 amino acids. Germline loops: CDR1 SGHRS, CDR2 YFSETQ. Here the CDR3 reads CASSLAGQRETQYF. CDR3 DNA: TGCGCCAGCAGCTTGGCGGGACAGAGGGAGACCCAGTACTTC.

The chain carries TRBV30 and TRBJ2-5, with D unresolved. There are 14 residues in the CDR3. V lost 0 bases and J lost 2, with 10 bases in between. CDR1 GTSNPN and CDR2 SVGIG come from the germline V gene (reference sequence). The DNA of the CDR3 is TGTGCCTGGAGTGTTTTTGATAATCAAGAGACCCAGTACTTC. Residues: CAWSVFDNQETQYF.

The chain joins TRBV7-2 to TRBJ2-1; unclear D gene. Trimming removed 3 bases at V and 0 bases at J, with 12 bases between. CDR3 size: 16 residues. Germline CDR1 and CDR2: SGHTA and FQGNSA. This chain's CDR3 is CASSFLPTSSYNEQFF. In DNA, the CDR3 is TGTGCCAGCAGCTTCCTCCCAACCAGCTCCTACAATGAGCAGTTCTTC.

This sequence joins TRBV7-8 and TRBJ1-4, with TRBD1 identical over 8 bases. The CDR3 has 18 residues. Losses at the gene ends were 0 bases for V and 3 bases for J; bases not matched to a gene: 9. Germline V CDR1 and CDR2: SGHVS, FQNEAQ. CDR3 sequence: CASSLAPGQAGSNEKLFF. CDR3 bases: TGTGCCAGCAGCTTAGCACCGGGACAGGCGGGATCTAATGAAAAACTGTTTTTT.

The rearrangement uses TRBV30 and TRBJ2-5; maybe TRBD1 (5 bases). The CDR3 contains 13 residues. CDR1 and CDR2 from the germline V gene are GTSNPN and SVGIG (reference sequence). The germline V and J ends were trimmed by 8 bases and 4 bases, with 17 bases remaining between them. Here the CDR3 reads CALRGGHRETQYF. The CDR3 nucleotides read TGTGCCCTAAGGGGTGGCCATCGAGAGACCCAGTACTTC.

The V and J genes are TRBV25-1 and TRBJ1-5; 8 bases fit TRBD1. With V trimmed by 3 bases and J by 5 bases, 9 bases remained unmatched. This CDR3 spans 16 amino acids. Germline CDR1 reads MGHDK; CDR2 reads SYGVNS. The CDR3 DNA reads as TGTGCCAGCAGTGATAGCCGGGGACAGGCCGATCAGCCCCAGCATTTT. This codes for CASSDSRGQADQPQHF.

This chain links TRBV7-2 with TRBJ2-7; D is uncertain. The CDR3 is 13 amino acids. V was shortened by 2 bases and J by 4 bases, with 9 bases between the two germline ends. Germline V lookup: CDR1 SGHTA, CDR2 FQGNSA. CDR3 in amino acids: CASSLLYYYEQYF. The CDR3 nucleotides read TGTGCCAGCAGCTTACTGTACTATTACGAGCAGTACTTC.

This sequence joins TRBV4-1 and TRBJ2-5; D unresolved. V lost 1 base and J lost 4, with 7 bases in between. The CDR3 length is 13 residues. Germline CDR1 reads MGHRA; CDR2 reads YSYEKL. In nucleotides, the CDR3 is TGCGCCAGCAGCCAAGCCAGTCCAGAGACCCAGTACTTC. Translation: CASSQASPETQYF.

The rearrangement links TRBV5-6 to TRBJ2-1; D uncertain. The CDR3 extends over 12 amino acids. Between the trimmed V and J ends, which lost 3 bases and 14 bases, there was a span of 15 bases. Germline CDR1 and CDR2: SGHDT and YYEEEE. CDR3 DNA sequence: TGTGCCAGCAGCTGGAAACCGGGCCGCGAGTTCTTC. Its protein is CASSWKPGREFF.

This clone was recorded a few times. The rearrangement joins TRBV5-4 to TRBJ1-1; TRBD1 matches 7 bases. The junction had 5 bases not matched to a gene; V was cut back by 5 bases and J by 1 base. CDR3 length: 14 residues. Germline CDR1 is SGHNT and CDR2 is YYREEE (reference sequence). This CDR3 is CASRPGQKNTEAFF. The CDR3 nucleotides read TGTGCCAGCAGACCGGGACAGAAGAACACTGAAGCTTTCTTT.

This clone was seen ten or more times. The chain recombines TRBV7-6 with TRBJ1-3; 7 nucleotides agree with TRBD1. V gave up 5 bases and J gave up 4 bases; unmatched junction bases: 5. CDR3 length: 14 residues. CDR1 is SGHVS and CDR2 is FNYEAQ in the germline V gene. CDR3 DNA sequence: TGTGCCAGCAGCCTGACAGGGAACGGAAACACCATATATTTT. This translates into CASSLTGNGNTIYF.